The clone carrying this T cell receptor (beta chain) was seen repeatedly, ten times or more. Its antigen is undetermined. These data belong to a study of regulatory T cells in long-lasting Graves disease. V lost 5 bases and J lost 2; bases outside the gene matches: 15. This CDR3 is 17 amino acids long. Germline CDR1 is MDHEN and CDR2 is SYDVKM. Time point described: persistent/refractory GD, antithyroid drugs over 5 years with positive TRAb. Making the TCR library involved RNA that had been extracted from PBMCs. General study points: The work looked only at peripheral blood and did not look at thyroid tissue. TCR diversity in persistent Graves' patients was below that of newly diagnosed ones.

Assembly of TCR beta libraries relied on iRepertoire HTBI primers together with Arm-PCR of CDR3 regions. Under the authors' procedure: Samples collectively showed 60 to 75 TRBV and approximately 15 TRBJ segments. TCRdb independently ran MiXCR on the multiplex PCR reads; one entry per CDR3 protein. These V and J calls derive from TCRdb rather than the authors' analysis. Seen here are approximately 360,000 distinct CDR3 sequences, 20% to 25% observed once, and the top ten hold around a quarter. The sample in question was peripheral blood mononuclear cells (PBMCs), obtained when the disease was refractory, from a patient treated with antithyroid drugs. This sequence was found in a woman between 40 and 50 years old with Graves disease. The chain joins TRBV28 to TRBJ2-7, with TRBD1 matching over 7 bases. CDR3 bases: TGTGCCAGCAGTCCCCCTCAGGGCCAGGGGGTTCCCTACGAGCAGTACTTC. Its protein product is CASSPPQGQGVPYEQYF.